A single sample gave rise to the 20 T cell receptor beta chains below, sequenced in a study of early T cells in non-severe SARS-CoV-2 infection. One entry per CDR3 protein results from TCRdb running MiXCR on the 5' RACE reads. The sample comprises about 48,000 distinct CDR3 sequences, over 7.5% of which are singletons, and about 8% rests with the top ten. The material sequenced was whole blood. These receptors were obtained from an adult who was a healthcare worker with PCR-confirmed SARS-CoV-2 infection or an uninfected control (not recorded which).

This clonotype was detected a few times. The V call is TRBV6-2 or TRBV6-3, the J call TRBJ2-5; D may be TRBD1 (6 bases). The CDR3 loop spans 14 amino acids. Germline CDR1 is MNHEY and CDR2 is SVGEGT. V was trimmed by 7 bases and J by 5 bases, leaving 17 bases between them. The chain's CDR3 is CASKSGQQMETQYF. In DNA form, the CDR3 reads TGTGCCAGCAAATCAGGACAGCAGATGGAGACCCAGTACTTC.

This clonotype has only a few counts. This sequence joins TRBV28 and TRBJ2-3; possibly TRBD2 for D (6 bases). The CDR3 loop spans 13 amino acids. Trimming pared 5 bases from V and 6 bases from J, leaving 12 bases between. Germline CDR1 is MDHEN and CDR2 is SYDVKM. CDR3 DNA sequence: TGTGCCAGCAGTACCCAGGCGGGGGATACGCAGTATTTT. This gives the protein CASSTQAGDTQYF.

This clonotype occurred many times. The genes are TRBV6-5 and TRBJ1-2; a weak D match, TRBD1 (6 bases). Germline V gene data show CDR1 as MNHEY and CDR2 as SVGAGI. This CDR3 spans 13 amino acids. The germline V and J ends were trimmed by 7 bases and 6 bases, with 15 bases remaining between them. This CDR3 reads CASKQGQYHGYTF. As DNA, the CDR3 is TGTGCCAGCAAACAGGGACAATACCATGGCTACACCTTC.

This clonotype was picked up many times. The chain is built from TRBV27 and TRBJ2-7; 7 bases agree with TRBD2. The CDR3 covers 16 residues. Losses at the gene ends were 4 bases for V and 4 bases for J; bases not matched to a gene: 13. The germline CDR1 and CDR2 sequences are MNHEY and SMNVEV (reference sequence). The CDR3 is CASSSPFGAGEYEQYF. CDR3 in DNA: TGTGCCAGCAGTTCTCCTTTCGGGGCGGGAGAATACGAGCAGTACTTC.

This clonotype has at least ten counts. V gene TRBV6-5 combines with J gene TRBJ2-2; 12 nucleotides line up with TRBD2. The CDR3 spans 15 residues. Trimming took 3 bases from V and 5 from J; bases not matched to a gene: 1. CDR1 and CDR2 (germline): MNHEY, SVGAGI. CDR3 nucleotide sequence: TGTGCCAGCAGTTATACTAGCGGGAGGACCGGGGAGCTGTTTTTT. Protein product: CASSYTSGRTGELFF.

In this sample, this clonotype turned up many times. The chain links TRBV20-1 to TRBJ2-4, with 10 bases aligning to TRBD2. CDR3 length: 14 residues. V shed 3 bases and J 9 bases; nucleotides not matched to a gene: 8. Germline CDR1 is DFQATT and CDR2 is SNEGSKA (reference sequence). CDR3 in DNA: TGCAGTGCTAGGGGGCTAGCGGGAGCCGTCATTCAGTACTTC. Amino acids: CSARGLAGAVIQYF.

This clonotype was counted at least ten times. The genes are TRBV27 and TRBJ1-5; D unresolved. The CDR3 is 15 amino acids. Germline CDR1 and CDR2: MNHEY and SMNVEV (reference sequence). V was clipped by 5 bases and J by 4 bases, with 15 bases between them. The chain's CDR3 is CASSNSRATNQPQHF. Written as DNA, the CDR3 is TGTGCCAGCAGTAACTCCCGGGCCACAAATCAGCCCCAGCATTTT.

This clonotype was observed many times. The chain combines TRBV6-6 with TRBJ2-5, with TRBD2 matching 7 bases. This CDR3 contains 15 residues. V lost 4 bases and J lost 5; bases outside the gene matches: 10. Germline CDR1 and CDR2: MNHNY and SVGAGI (reference sequence). Written as DNA, the CDR3 is TGTGCCAGCAGTTTCCGACTAGCCCCCGAGGAGACCCAGTACTTC. Translated, it gives CASSFRLAPEETQYF.

This clonotype was seen more than once but under ten times. The V and J genes are TRBV5-1 and TRBJ1-3; possibly TRBD1 for D (5 bases). In germline, CDR1 is SGHRS, CDR2 YFSETQ. The V gene lost 5 bases and the J gene lost 1 base, with 10 bases spanning the gap. The CDR3 is made up of 14 amino acids. CDR3 in amino acids: CASSARQSGNTIYF. In DNA, the CDR3 is TGCGCCAGCAGTGCACGACAGTCTGGAAACACCATATATTTT.

This clonotype showed up many times. The V call is TRBV18, the J call TRBJ2-2; TRBD2 matches 8 bases. The CDR3 loop spans 16 amino acids. From germline, CDR1 is KGHSH and CDR2 LQKENI. The trim removed 4 bases at V and 0 bases at J, leaving 4 bases unmatched. This CDR3 reads CASSQSAGANTGELFF. The CDR3 region has the DNA TGTGCCAGCTCACAGTCAGCGGGAGCGAACACCGGGGAGCTGTTTTTT.

This clonotype was counted between two and nine times. The chain employs TRBV14 and TRBJ2-1; 9 bases map to TRBD1. The V gene end was trimmed by 1 base and the J gene end by 14 bases; junction bases not matched to a gene: 6. The V gene's germline CDR1 is SGHDN and CDR2 FVKESK. This CDR3 contains 13 residues. This CDR3 is CASSQVRRTGEFF. CDR3 coding DNA: TGTGCCAGCAGCCAAGTTAGGAGGACAGGGGAGTTCTTC. The full variable domain, in which reference TRBV14 and TRBJ2-1 provide the parts outside the CDR3, is EAGVTQFPSHSVIEKGQTVTLRCDPISGHDNLYWYRRVMGKEIKFLLHFVKESKQDESGMPNNRFLAERTGGTYSTLKVQPAELEDSGVYFCASSQVRRTGEFFGPGTRLTVL.

The chain joins TRBV29-1 to TRBJ1-1, with no clear D. The germline V and J ends were trimmed by 2 bases and 10 bases, with 14 bases remaining between them. Germline CDR1 reads SQVTM; CDR2 reads ANQGSEA. The length of the CDR3 is 12 residues. CDR3 in amino acids: CSVETSRAGAFF. CDR3 DNA sequence: TGCAGCGTTGAAACGTCAAGGGCAGGAGCTTTCTTT.

This clonotype showed up just a few times. This chain connects TRBV5-5 to TRBJ2-1; tentative D call: TRBD1 (6 bases). The germline V gene encodes CDR1 SGHKS and CDR2 YYEKEE (reference sequence). The V and J ends lost 2 bases and 8 bases respectively, with 20 bases between them. The CDR3 runs 16 residues. The CDR3 DNA is TGTGCCAGCAGCTTCTCAGTGGCAGGGGTTGCGGATGAGCAGTTCTTC. It is translated as CASSFSVAGVADEQFF.

This clonotype occurred a few times. The chain couples TRBV3-1 to TRBJ2-5, with D possibly TRBD2 on 5 matching bases. Trimming took off 6 bases at V and 0 bases at J, with 17 bases between the two ends. This CDR3 region has 16 residues. Per the germline V gene, CDR1 is LGHDT and CDR2 is YNNKEL (reference sequence). CDR3 amino acids: CASSLPLAGDQETQYF. In DNA form, the CDR3 reads TGTGCCAGCAGTCTTCCCCTAGCAGGAGACCAAGAGACCCAGTACTTC.

The chain carries TRBV7-9 and TRBJ2-7, with TRBD1 matching over 10 bases. This CDR3 is 16 amino acids long. CDR1 is SEHNR and CDR2 is FQNEAQ in the germline V gene (reference sequence). Trimming at V came to 5 bases and at J to 0 bases, leaving 7 bases not matched to a gene. DNA for the CDR3: TGTGCCAGCAGCCGTACCGGGACAGGGGTCTCCTACGAGCAGTACTTC. This encodes CASSRTGTGVSYEQYF.

This clonotype showed up just a few times. V usage is TRBV7-9 and J usage is TRBJ1-4, with D possibly being TRBD1 (5 bases). This CDR3 has 15 residues. The germline V gene encodes CDR1 SEHNR and CDR2 FQNEAQ (reference sequence). V was cut by 3 bases and J by 8 bases, with 16 bases left in between. CDR3 DNA sequence: TGTGCCAGCAGCTTGGATAGGGGAATTGAAGAAAAACTGTTTTTT. The encoded protein is CASSLDRGIEEKLFF.

The chain links TRBV19 to TRBJ2-1; D unclear. Per germline, CDR1 LNHDA and CDR2 SQIVND (reference sequence). CDR3 length: 14 amino acids. V was shortened by 6 bases and J by 8 bases, with 17 bases between the two germline ends. The chain's CDR3 is CASSVGSLDDEQFF. The CDR3 DNA reads TGTGCCAGTAGCGTAGGTTCCCTCGACGATGAGCAGTTCTTC.

This clonotype was seen ten or more times. This chain links TRBV25-1 with TRBJ1-4; possibly TRBD1 for D (5 bases). The CDR3 is 14 amino acids. The ends were cut back, 3 bases at V and 3 bases at J, with 8 bases in the middle. Germline V gene data show CDR1 as MGHDK and CDR2 as SYGVNS. In DNA form, the CDR3 reads TGTGCCAGCAGTGACAGGGCGGCTAATGAAAAACTGTTTTTT. Translating it yields CASSDRAANEKLFF.

This clonotype was counted at least ten times. DNA of the CDR3: TGCAGCGTCCGGAGGGACAGGCCGAACACTGAAGCTTTCTTT. It yields the protein CSVRRDRPNTEAFF. This sequence joins TRBV29-1 and TRBJ1-1, with 8 nucleotides matching TRBD1. Unmatched junction bases numbered 7, after V lost 6 bases and J lost 1 base. The CDR3 is made up of 14 amino acids. Germline V lookup: CDR1 SQVTM, CDR2 ANQGSEA.

This clonotype was seen ten or more times. This rearrangement joins TRBV7-9 to TRBJ1-2; 7 nucleotides match TRBD1. The CDR3 runs 14 residues. Germline assignment: CDR1 SEHNR and CDR2 FQNEAQ (reference sequence). The V segment lost 5 bases and the J segment 4 bases; nucleotides outside the gene matches: 7. CDR3 sequence: CASSPRQGLYGYTF. DNA of the CDR3: TGTGCCAGCAGCCCAAGACAGGGACTCTATGGCTACACCTTC.